The clone carrying this T cell receptor beta chain was picked up a small number of times. Repertoires were generated with immunoSEQ multiplex PCR, while TCRdb's copy carries only in-frame clones and drops some. The data contain about 43,000 clones, about 90% of them singletons. V gave up 4 bases and J gave up 6 bases, with 17 bases separating them. Looked up from germline, CDR1 is SGHRS and CDR2 is YFSETQ. This CDR3 spans 16 amino acids. This entry comes from a study of T cell changes during pregnancy in multiple sclerosis. The sequence came from a female donor in good health, enrolled as a control in a pregnancy study. The V call is TRBV5-1, the J call TRBJ1-6; weak D call: TRBD1 (5 bases). Material: peripheral blood, obtained in the first trimester of pregnancy. CDR3 sequence (DNA): TGCGCCAGCAGCGGAGGCGGGGGATTAATTAATTCACCCCTCCACTTT. The encoded protein is CASSGGGGLINSPLHF.